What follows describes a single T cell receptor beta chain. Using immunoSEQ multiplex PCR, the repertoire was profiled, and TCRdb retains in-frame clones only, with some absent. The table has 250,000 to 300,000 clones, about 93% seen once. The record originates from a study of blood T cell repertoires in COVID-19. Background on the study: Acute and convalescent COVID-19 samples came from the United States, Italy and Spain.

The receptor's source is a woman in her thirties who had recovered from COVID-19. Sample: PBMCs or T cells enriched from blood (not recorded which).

CDR3 nucleotides: TGTGCCAGCTCACCCCGGGGATCTGGGGCCAACGTCCTGACTTTC. It encodes CASSPRGSGANVLTF. The chain couples TRBV18 to TRBJ2-6, with D possibly matching TRBD2 (5 bases). Germline loops: CDR1 KGHSH, CDR2 LQKENI. This CDR3 contains 15 residues. V lost 3 bases, J lost 1 base, and 7 bases lay in between.